This entry concerns a single T cell receptor (beta chain). The data stem from a study of blood T cell repertoires in COVID-19. In the authors' methods: Scientists estimated how many nucleated cells there were by amplifying reference gene primers. TCRdb keeps only in-frame clones here, not all; method: immunoSEQ multiplex PCR. Clonal size and the V and J genes are those of that table, whereas D and trimming came from the DNA. Here the sample spans under 500,000 clones, 87% being singletons. This CDR3 has 13 residues. V lost 6 bases to trimming and J lost 4 bases, with 12 bases between them. Germline values: CDR1 MNHEY, CDR2 SVGAGI.

Material for sequencing was PBMCs or T cells enriched from blood (not recorded which). This rearrangement joins TRBV6-5 to TRBJ1-1, with D maybe TRBD1 (6 bases). This receptor was taken from a woman under 30 with acute COVID-19. As DNA, the CDR3 is TGTGCCAGCAGACTCAGGGGTTCCACTGAAGCTTTCTTT. It translates to CASRLRGSTEAFF.